The next 32 T cell receptor beta chains were all read from a single sample in a study of blood T cell repertoires in COVID-19. Using immunoSEQ multiplex PCR, the repertoire was profiled, and TCRdb retains in-frame clones only, with some absent. The data contain 270,000 or so clones, around nine tenths of them singletons. Sequencing was carried out using peripheral blood. The origin of the receptors is a woman aged 30 to 39 with COVID-19, enrolled during active disease.

The CDR3 DNA sequence: TGTGCCAGCAGCTCAACACAGTACAACACTGAAGCTTTCTTT. Its protein is CASSSTQYNTEAFF. The chain links TRBV11-1 to TRBJ1-1, with unresolved D. Per the germline V gene, CDR1 is SGHAT and CDR2 is FQDESV (reference sequence). CDR3 length: 14 residues. With 4 bases removed from V and 2 bases from J, the gap between germline ends came to 11 bases.

Details on this clone: The sample contains more than one DNA sequence encoding this CDR3. V usage is TRBV7-2 and J usage is TRBJ1-5, with 7 nucleotides matching TRBD1. Germline CDR1 SGHTA, CDR2 FQGNSA. The CDR3 length is 14 residues. Unmatched junction bases numbered 3, after V lost 5 bases and J lost 2 bases. Written as DNA, the CDR3 is TGTGCCAGCAGCCTCGGACAGGGCAATCAGCCCCAGCATTTT. This translates into CASSLGQGNQPQHF.

The chain is built from TRBV2 and TRBJ2-7, with 7 nucleotides matching TRBD2. V lost 4 bases, J lost 1 base, and 4 bases stayed unmatched. CDR1 SNHLY and CDR2 FYNNEI come from the germline V gene. This CDR3 spans 14 amino acids. DNA for the CDR3: TGTGCCAGCAGTGTGACTAGCCTTTCCTACGAGCAGTACTTC. It encodes CASSVTSLSYEQYF. The complete variable domain, with remaining parts taken from reference TRBV2 and TRBJ2-7, reads EPEVTQTPSHQVTQMGQEVILRCVPISNHLYFYWYRQILGQKVEFLVSFYNNEISEKSEIFDDQFSVERPDGSNFTLKIRSTKLEDSAMYFCASSVTSLSYEQYFGPGTRLTVT.

This clone was picked up a small number of times. The chain is built from TRBV5-1 and TRBJ1-5; 7 nucleotides agree with TRBD1. This CDR3 has 15 amino acids. The V segment lost 2 bases and the J segment 6 bases; nucleotides outside the gene matches: 8. Germline V gene sequence: CDR1 SGHRS, CDR2 YFSETQ. The DNA of the CDR3 is TGCGCCAGCAGCTTAGTGACAGGGATTGGTCAGCCCCAGCATTTT. Residues: CASSLVTGIGQPQHF.

This rearrangement joins TRBV28 to TRBJ1-4; 10 positions match TRBD1. Germline CDR1 MDHEN, CDR2 SYDVKM. The CDR3 is 15 amino acids. The V and J ends lost 3 bases and 10 bases, in that order; junction bases with no gene match: 8. The CDR3 coding sequence is TGTGCCAGCAGTTTGGCCGGACAGGGGGATGGAAAACTGTTTTTT. It encodes CASSLAGQGDGKLFF.

The V call is TRBV24-1, the J call TRBJ2-2; 8 bases align to TRBD1. CDR3 size: 19 residues. CDR1 and CDR2 (germline): KGHDR, SFDVKD. Trimming removed 6 bases from V and 3 bases from J; junction bases left unmatched: 17. The CDR3, as DNA: TGTGCCACCAGTTCTAGACCGACAGGGGAGGTTTTCGACACCGGGGAGCTGTTTTTT. This codes for CATSSRPTGEVFDTGELFF.

V and J are TRBV3-1 (or the pseudogene TRBV3-2) and TRBJ2-2, with no clear D. Germline V CDR1 and CDR2: LGHDT, YNNKEL (reference sequence). The CDR3 loop spans 13 amino acids. V gave up 2 bases and J gave up 7 bases, with 8 bases separating them. CDR3 DNA sequence: TGTGCCAGCAGCCAATTTGTCAGCGGGGAGCTGTTTTTT. Residues: CASSQFVSGELFF.

This rearrangement joins TRBV6-2 or TRBV6-3 to TRBJ2-7; 7 bases line up with TRBD1. The CDR3 spans 14 residues. V was clipped by 5 bases and J by 1 base; unmatched bases: 5. CDR1 and CDR2 (germline): MNHEY, SVGEGT. For the CDR3, the DNA is TGTGCCAGCAGTGCCAGACAGGGTTCCTACGAGCAGTACTTC. Translation gives CASSARQGSYEQYF.

This chain links TRBV29-1 with TRBJ1-1; D is ambiguous. Germline V gives CDR1 SQVTM, CDR2 ANQGSEA. The CDR3 has 16 amino acids. The V and J ends lost 1 base and 0 bases respectively, with 15 bases between them. CDR3 in amino acids: CSVEVTGIVVNTEAFF. The CDR3 DNA follows: TGCAGCGTTGAAGTAACGGGGATAGTTGTGAACACTGAAGCTTTCTTT.

This clone came up once. The chain links TRBV4-1 to TRBJ2-7; the D gene is possibly TRBD2 (5 bases). There are 13 residues in the CDR3. The germline V and J ends were trimmed by 4 bases and 2 bases, with 9 bases remaining between them. Germline V gene lookup returns CDR1 MGHRA and CDR2 YSYEKL. The CDR3 loop reads CASSLYGAYEQYF. In nucleotides, the CDR3 is TGCGCCAGCAGCCTATACGGGGCCTACGAGCAGTACTTC.

The gene calls are TRBV6-6 and TRBJ1-2, with D possibly matching TRBD1 (5 bases). The CDR3 has 13 residues. Germline CDR1 is MNHNY and CDR2 is SVGAGI (reference sequence). V was clipped by 7 bases and J by 5 bases, with 14 bases between them. The CDR3 sequence is CASTLIREYGYTF. Written as DNA, the CDR3 is TGTGCCAGCACCCTCATCAGGGAATATGGCTACACCTTC.

V gene TRBV9 combines with J gene TRBJ1-3, with D uncertain. The CDR3 covers 16 residues. Per the germline V gene, CDR1 is SGDLS and CDR2 is YYNGEE. Trimming removed 4 bases from V and 4 bases from J, with 18 bases in between. Here the CDR3 reads CASSTSPYERGNTIYF. The CDR3 DNA is TGTGCCAGCAGCACAAGTCCCTATGAGCGAGGAAACACCATATATTTT.

The chain joins TRBV18 to TRBJ2-2, with 8 positions matching TRBD1. Germline CDR1 KGHSH, CDR2 LQKENI. The CDR3 spans 14 residues. The ends lost 8 bases at V and 4 bases at J; junction bases unmatched: 6. CDR3 coding DNA: TGTGCCAGCGGGGGACAGGCCATCACCGGGGAGCTGTTTTTT. Protein sequence: CASGGQAITGELFF.

The V gene is TRBV29-1, the J gene TRBJ1-2, with D uncertain. The CDR3 covers 12 residues. The V gene's germline CDR1 is SQVTM and CDR2 ANQGSEA. V was pared by 2 bases and J by 5 bases, with 9 bases between. The CDR3 DNA sequence: TGCAGCGTTGAATTTCCCGGTTATGGCTACACCTTC. Its protein product is CSVEFPGYGYTF.

V is TRBV30 and J is TRBJ1-4; 11 positions agree with TRBD1. Germline V gives CDR1 GTSNPN, CDR2 SVGIG (reference sequence). The CDR3 is made up of 15 amino acids. V shed 3 bases and J 8 bases; nucleotides not matched to a gene: 8. This CDR3 is CAWRGQGVPGEKLFF. CDR3 bases: TGTGCCTGGAGGGGACAGGGGGTACCCGGGGAAAAACTGTTTTTT.

The J gene is TRBJ1-5, the V gene TRBV21-1; the table assigns TRBD1, which was not confirmed against the DNA. TRBV21-1 is shown as a pseudogene. This CDR3 is 17 amino acids long. The CDR3, as DNA: TGTGCCAGCGTGTACGTCTTAGGGGGCGAGGAAAATCAGCCCCAGCATTTT. This sequence encodes CASVYVLGGEENQPQHF.

The chain couples TRBV7-6 to TRBJ2-3; D is possibly TRBD1 (5 bases). The CDR3 spans 15 residues. Trimming took 1 base from V and 1 from J, leaving 9 bases between them. Germline V gene sequence: CDR1 SGHVS, CDR2 FNYEAQ. The CDR3 is CASSLVVGGTDTQYF. Written as DNA, the CDR3 is TGTGCCAGCAGCTTAGTAGTAGGGGGCACAGATACGCAGTATTTT.

The table lists this clone with many counts. V and J are TRBV18 and TRBJ1-1; 10 bases match TRBD1. The CDR3 has 14 residues. Germline CDR1 and CDR2: KGHSH and LQKENI. V shed 5 bases, J shed 4 bases, and the junction held 4 bases outside the gene matches. The CDR3 DNA reads as TGTGCCAGCTCATCCGGGACAGGGGCCACTGAAGCTTTCTTT. Protein product: CASSSGTGATEAFF.

The V call is TRBV18, the J call TRBJ2-3, with 7 bases identical to TRBD1. The CDR3 has 13 amino acids. Germline CDR1 is KGHSH and CDR2 is LQKENI. Trimming at V came to 8 bases and at J to 1 base, leaving 3 bases not matched to a gene. The CDR3 here is CASQGQGTDTQYF. CDR3 bases: TGTGCCAGCCAAGGACAGGGCACAGATACGCAGTATTTT.

The table lists this clone with a count of one. J is TRBJ1-1 and V is TRBV2; 8 nucleotides agree with TRBD1. Germline V gene sequence: CDR1 SNHLY, CDR2 FYNNEI. Unmatched junction bases numbered 13, after V lost 6 bases and J lost 10 bases. The CDR3 length is 14 residues. The DNA of the CDR3 is TGTGCCAGCAGCCTCGACAGGGGAGGGGGGCGAGCTTTCTTT. This encodes CASSLDRGGGRAFF.

The chain uses TRBV9 and TRBJ1-4; the D is unclear. The V and J ends lost 4 bases and 3 bases respectively, with 7 bases between them. Germline V gives CDR1 SGDLS, CDR2 YYNGEE. The CDR3 is 13 amino acids. The CDR3 region is CASSSSPNEKLFF. CDR3 bases: TGTGCCAGCAGCTCGAGTCCTAATGAAAAACTGTTTTTT.

In regard to this clone: The same CDR3 is also encoded by other DNA sequences in this sample. The chain uses TRBV28 and TRBJ1-2; no clear D gene. This CDR3 has 11 residues. Trimming cost V 6 bases and J 2 bases, with 4 bases left between them. The germline V gene encodes CDR1 MDHEN and CDR2 SYDVKM. In nucleotides, the CDR3 is TGTGCCAGCAGCTCGAACTATGGCTACACCTTC. It specifies CASSSNYGYTF.

The chain recombines TRBV7-2 with TRBJ2-3; tentative D call: TRBD2 (5 bases). Trimming removed 5 bases from V and 6 bases from J, with 12 bases in between. Germline CDR1 is SGHTA and CDR2 is FQGNSA. This CDR3 is 13 amino acids long. The chain's CDR3 is CASSMILGDTQYF. The DNA of the CDR3 is TGTGCCAGCAGCATGATACTAGGCGATACGCAGTATTTT. The full variable domain, rest sourced from reference TRBV7-2 and TRBJ2-3, is GAGVSQSPSNKVTEKGKDVELRCDPISGHTALYWYRQSLGQGLEFLIYFQGNSAPDKSGLPSDRFSAERTGGSVSTLTIQRTQQEDSAVYLCASSMILGDTQYFGPGTRLTVL.

V is TRBV5-1 and J is TRBJ2-7; TRBD1 agrees at 7 bases. CDR1 SGHRS and CDR2 YFSETQ come from the germline V gene. The CDR3 sequence is 14 residues long. V lost 4 bases and J lost 6; bases outside the gene matches: 10. This chain's CDR3 is CASSPGQNLGEQYF. The CDR3 DNA reads TGCGCCAGCAGCCCGGGACAGAATCTTGGCGAGCAGTACTTC.

This chain joins TRBV7-6 and TRBJ2-2, with D possibly TRBD1 on 5 matching bases. This CDR3 comprises 15 residues. Per germline, CDR1 SGHVS and CDR2 FNYEAQ. Deletions cut 0 bases from V and 7 bases from J, with 12 bases between. CDR3 sequence (DNA): TGTGCCAGCAGCTTAGCTGGCAGGGCGAGCGGGGAGCTGTTTTTT. It specifies CASSLAGRASGELFF.

CDR3 protein: CASSEGLAGGNEQFF. CDR3 bases: TGTGCCAGCAGTGAGGGACTAGCGGGGGGGAATGAGCAGTTCTTC. The rearrangement joins TRBV2 to TRBJ2-1, with 16 bases lining up with TRBD2. Germline CDR1 and CDR2: SNHLY and FYNNEI. The CDR3 has 15 amino acids. Losses at the gene ends were 3 bases for V and 7 bases for J; bases not matched to a gene: 0. The whole variable domain, filled in from reference TRBV2 and TRBJ2-1, reads EPEVTQTPSHQVTQMGQEVILRCVPISNHLYFYWYRQILGQKVEFLVSFYNNEISEKSEIFDDQFSVERPDGSNFTLKIRSTKLEDSAMYFCASSEGLAGGNEQFFGPGTRLTVL.

The rearrangement uses TRBV3-1 (or the pseudogene TRBV3-2) and TRBJ2-5; tentative D call: TRBD2 (7 bases). Trimming took 6 bases from V and 2 from J, leaving 16 bases between them. The CDR3 length is 15 residues. Germline CDR1 LGHDT, CDR2 YNNKEL (reference sequence). The CDR3 bases are TGTGCCAGCAGGCCATCGCGGGGGCTACAAGAGACCCAGTACTTC. It codes for CASRPSRGLQETQYF.

The V gene is TRBV21-1, the J gene TRBJ2-5; TRBD2 is taken as the D call from the table, unchecked against the DNA. TRBV21-1 is a known pseudogene. CDR3 length: 15 amino acids. The DNA of the CDR3 is TGTGCCAGCAAACTTGAAGCCGGGTTTCAAGAGACCCAGTACTTC. Protein: CASKLEAGFQETQYF.

V usage is TRBV28 and J usage is TRBJ1-5; D is perhaps TRBD1 (5 bases). The CDR3 covers 18 residues. The germline gives CDR1 MDHEN, CDR2 SYDVKM. V shed 3 bases and J shed 0 bases, with 18 bases lying between them. CDR3: CASSFRTPYLNSNQPQHF. CDR3 in DNA: TGTGCCAGCAGTTTCCGGACACCCTACCTAAATAGCAATCAGCCCCAGCATTTT.

This clone was observed many times. The chain recombines TRBV27 with TRBJ2-2; 7 bases map to TRBD1. The germline V gene has CDR1 MNHEY and CDR2 SMNVEV (reference sequence). This CDR3 is built from 15 residues. Germline trimming cut 2 bases from V and 0 bases from J; bases unmatched to any gene: 0. CDR3 DNA sequence: TGTGCCAGCAGTTTAGGACAGGCGAACACCGGGGAGCTGTTTTTT. As protein: CASSLGQANTGELFF.

J is TRBJ1-2 and V is TRBV5-8; no reliable D call. The CDR3 length is 13 residues. Trimming cost V 4 bases and J 5 bases, with 12 bases left between them. CDR1 SGHTS and CDR2 YDEGEE come from the germline V gene. This CDR3 is CASSHTDKYGYTF. The CDR3, as DNA: TGTGCCAGCAGCCACACAGACAAATATGGCTACACCTTC. The whole variable domain, filled in from reference TRBV5-8 and TRBJ1-2, reads EAGVTQSPTHLIKTRGQQATLRCSPISGHTSVYWYQQALGLGLQFLLWYDEGEERNRGNFPPRFSGRQFPNYSSELNVNALELEDSALYLCASSHTDKYGYTFGSGTRLTVV.

The V and J genes are TRBV5-5 and TRBJ1-5; 7 bases fit TRBD1. Germline lookup yields CDR1 SGHKS and CDR2 YYEKEE (reference sequence). This CDR3 contains 16 residues. V lost 4 bases, J lost 0 bases, and 7 bases stayed unmatched. The CDR3 loop reads CASSPLGTASNQPQHF. The CDR3 DNA reads TGTGCCAGCAGCCCTTTAGGGACAGCTAGCAATCAGCCCCAGCATTTT.